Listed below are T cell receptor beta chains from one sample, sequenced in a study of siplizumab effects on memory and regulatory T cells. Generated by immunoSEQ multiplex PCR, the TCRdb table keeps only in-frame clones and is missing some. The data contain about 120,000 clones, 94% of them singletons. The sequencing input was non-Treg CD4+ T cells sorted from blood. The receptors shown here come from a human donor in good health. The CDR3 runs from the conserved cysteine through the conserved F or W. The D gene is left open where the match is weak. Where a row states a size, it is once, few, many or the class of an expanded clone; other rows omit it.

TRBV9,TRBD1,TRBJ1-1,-,CASSVEPLTGVKGTEAFF,TGTGCCAGCAGCGTAGAACCCCTCACAGGGGTGAAGGGGACTGAAGCTTTCTTT
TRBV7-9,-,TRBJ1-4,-,CASSLGQGSRWDEKLFF,TGTGCCAGCAGCTTAGGGCAGGGCAGCCGGTGGGATGAAAAACTGTTTTTT
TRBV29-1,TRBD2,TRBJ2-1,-,CSVDRGLAGDAQFF,TGCAGCGTTGATAGGGGACTAGCGGGAGATGCGCAGTTCTTC
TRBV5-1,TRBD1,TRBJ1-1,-,CASSRQGTNTEAFF,TGCGCCAGCAGCCGACAGGGGACCAACACTGAAGCTTTCTTT
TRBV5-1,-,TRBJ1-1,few,CASCVRGPNTEAFF,TGCGCCAGCTGCGTCAGGGGACCGAACACTGAAGCTTTCTTT
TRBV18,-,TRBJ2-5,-,CASSPGRTQETQYF,TGTGCCAGCTCACCGGGACGGACCCAAGAGACCCAGTACTTC
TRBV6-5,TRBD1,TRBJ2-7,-,CASSYAGGAYEQYF,TGTGCCAGCAGTTACGCAGGGGGCGCGTACGAGCAGTACTTC
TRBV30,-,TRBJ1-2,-,CAWTGIPSGYTF,TGTGCCTGGACGGGCATACCCTCGGGCTACACCTTC
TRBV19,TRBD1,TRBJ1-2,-,CASSLRSEAGGNYGYTF,TGTGCCAGTAGTCTCCGCTCCGAGGCAGGGGGCAACTATGGCTACACCTTC
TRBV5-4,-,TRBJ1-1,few,CASSIRTANTEAFF,TGTGCCAGCAGCATAAGGACGGCAAACACTGAAGCTTTCTTT
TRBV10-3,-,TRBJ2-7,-,CAISEARGRLYEQYF,TGTGCCATCTCCGAGGCCAGAGGAAGGTTATACGAGCAGTACTTC
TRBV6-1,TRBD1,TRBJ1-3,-,CASSKDRGSGNTIYF,TGTGCCAGCAGTAAGGACAGGGGCTCTGGAAACACCATATATTTT
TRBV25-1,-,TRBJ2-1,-,CASSGVRTEQFF,TGTGCCAGCAGTGGGGTAAGGACTGAGCAGTTCTTC
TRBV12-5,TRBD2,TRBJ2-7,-,CASGLVGDGGRREQYF,TGTGCTAGTGGTTTGGTGGGCGACGGGGGGAGGAGGGAGCAGTACTTC
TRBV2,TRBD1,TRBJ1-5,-,CASRQGSQPQHF,TGTGCCAGCAGACAGGGGAGTCAGCCCCAGCATTTT
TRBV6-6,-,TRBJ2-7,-,CASTPRSLTYEQYF,TGTGCCAGCACCCCACGGAGCCTGACCTACGAGCAGTACTTC
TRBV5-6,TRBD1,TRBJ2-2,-,CASSLWTGDTGELFF,TGTGCCAGCAGCCTTTGGACAGGGGACACCGGGGAGCTGTTTTTT
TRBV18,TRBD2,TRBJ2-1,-,CASSPVRAGVDYNEQFF,TGTGCCAGCTCACCGGTAAGGGCGGGAGTCGACTACAATGAGCAGTTCTTC
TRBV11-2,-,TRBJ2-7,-,CASRGREYSYEQYF,TGTGCCAGCCGGGGGCGGGAGTACTCCTACGAGCAGTACTTC
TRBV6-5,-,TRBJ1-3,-,CASRDLSTGNTIYF,TGTGCCAGCAGGGACCTTTCAACAGGAAACACCATATATTTT
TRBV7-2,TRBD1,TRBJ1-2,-,CASSSRSSGTGAGYTF,TGTGCCAGCAGCTCGAGATCATCCGGGACAGGGGCCGGCTACACCTTC
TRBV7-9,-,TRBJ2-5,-,CASSRGTPGQETQYF,TGTGCCAGCAGCCGAGGGACGCCCGGACAAGAGACCCAGTACTTC